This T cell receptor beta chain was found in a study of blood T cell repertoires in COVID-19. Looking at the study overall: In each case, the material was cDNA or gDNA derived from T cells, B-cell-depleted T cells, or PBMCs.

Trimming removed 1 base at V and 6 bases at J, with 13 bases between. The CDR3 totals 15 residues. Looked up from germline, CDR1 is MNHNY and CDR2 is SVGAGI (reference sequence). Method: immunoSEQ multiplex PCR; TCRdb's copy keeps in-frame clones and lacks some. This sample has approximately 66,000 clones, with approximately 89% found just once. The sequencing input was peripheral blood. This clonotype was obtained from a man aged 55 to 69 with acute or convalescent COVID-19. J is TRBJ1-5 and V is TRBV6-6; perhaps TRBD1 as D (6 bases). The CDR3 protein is CASSYWAGERQPQHF. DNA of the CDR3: TGTGCCAGCAGTTACTGGGCAGGGGAGCGTCAGCCCCAGCATTTT.